This record looks at one T cell receptor beta chain sequence and its context. The CDR3 loop spans 16 amino acids. Germline assignment: CDR1 SGHDN and CDR2 FVKESK. V was pared by 3 bases and J by 1 base, with 15 bases between. The sample is drawn from a study of cytomegalovirus exposure and HLA in healthy donors. Study-wide background: Of around 400 genotyped donors, roughly 81% grouped in the Caucasian-associated ancestry cluster.

Primers: 60 Vbeta forward and 13 Jbeta reverse. The protocol was immunoSEQ multiplex PCR, while the TCRdb copy is restricted to in-frame clones and leaves out a portion. The sample records some 120,000 clones, 74% being singletons. Material for sequencing was PBMCs. This TCR was sampled from a human donor in good health. The chain joins TRBV14 to TRBJ2-5; the D gene is possibly TRBD1 (6 bases). In DNA, the CDR3 is TGTGCCAGCAGCCATTACCGGGACACCCCCCAAGAGACCCAGTACTTC. Protein product: CASSHYRDTPQETQYF.